This TCR beta chain derives from a study of blood T cell repertoires in COVID-19. Study-wide background: In each case, the material was cDNA or gDNA derived from T cells, B-cell-depleted T cells, or PBMCs.

In the original analysis: Reference gene primer amplification yielded estimated nucleated cell counts. Profiling relied on immunoSEQ multiplex PCR, and the TCRdb table lists in-frame clones only, not all of them. The V and J calls and clone size are taken from that table; D and trimming were inferred from the DNA. The table shows 140,000 to 150,000 clones, with just over 85% occurring only once. The clonotype comes from a man aged 45 to 65 who had recovered from COVID-19. The sequenced sample was PBMCs or T cells enriched from blood (not recorded which).

DNA for the CDR3: TGTGCCAGTAGGGACAGGGTTCACTATGGCTACACCTTC. It translates to CASRDRVHYGYTF. The J gene is TRBJ1-2, the V gene TRBV19; 8 bases match TRBD1. Germline CDR1 and CDR2: LNHDA and SQIVND (reference sequence). The CDR3 spans 13 residues. Trimming removed 6 bases from V and 3 bases from J; junction bases left unmatched: 3.